This TCR beta chain was documented in a study of blood T cell repertoires in COVID-19. Whole-study context: Sample material is recorded as cDNA or gDNA derived from T cells, B-cell-depleted T cells, or PBMCs.

In the original workflow: Using reference gene primer amplification, nucleated cell counts were estimated. The data were produced by immunoSEQ multiplex PCR, yet TCRdb's version contains in-frame clones alone and is incomplete. Clonal size and the V and J genes are those of that table, whereas D and trimming came from the DNA. This sample has about 57,000 clones, with roughly 82% found just once. Germline V gene data show CDR1 as SGHDT and CDR2 as YYEEEE. The CDR3 has 17 amino acids. Unmatched junction bases numbered 15, after V lost 2 bases and J lost 8 bases. This chain links TRBV5-6 with TRBJ1-2; 10 nucleotides agree with TRBD1. The TCR sequence derives from a woman aged 80 or over with acute or convalescent COVID-19. Sequenced sample: peripheral blood. The CDR3 sequence: CASSFGITGTGDSGYTF. The CDR3 coding sequence is TGTGCCAGCAGCTTCGGGATTACCGGGACAGGGGATTCGGGCTACACCTTC.